This T cell receptor (beta chain) is drawn from a study of T cells in Graves' hyperthyroidism and ophthalmopathy (dated by TCRdb to about 2019). Study-level background: Peripheral blood was collected at initial diagnosis, before any treatment. TCR V-J signatures able to tell the groups apart were searched for in a discovery cohort of about a hundred patients, of whom fewer than 45 had Graves' ophthalmopathy and roughly 57 had stable Graves' hyperthyroidism. An independent validation cohort of around 19 hyperthyroidism patients and about 16 patients who later progressed to ophthalmopathy tested prospective prediction of ophthalmopathy. The approximately 98 discovery patients were randomly divided into training and test sets at a 7:3 ratio. The study also compared thyroid tissue and blood T-cell repertoires from five or six Graves' hyperthyroidism patients. After blood sampling, hyperthyroidism patients were treated with methimazole at a starting dose of 30 mg daily, and ophthalmopathy patients were treated with high-dose intravenous methylprednisolone. TCR Vbeta CDR3 sequencing of roughly 140 peripheral blood samples (fewer than 45 ophthalmopathy, roughly 72 hyperthyroidism and 17 progressor patients) is reported in the paper.

The CDR3 runs 15 amino acids, cysteine and phenylalanine included. Only CDR3 DNA remains: 45 bases, in frame from the first base. The germline V gene (reference sequence) sets CDR1 to DFQATT and CDR2 to SNEGSKA. Compared with germline, V lacks 0 bases and J lacks 4 bases; bases without a gene match: 6. Ophthalmopathy patients had moderately to severely active disease, with a Clinical Activity Score of 3 or more, a NOSPECS grade of 4 or more, and a disease duration of less than 3 months. The study excluded patients with uncontrolled infections, other autoimmune diseases, pregnancy or lactation. Diagnoses were based on clinical symptoms, serum thyroxine and TRAb, thyroid ultrasound and orbital computed tomography. PBMCs were separated from roughly 10 ml of fresh peripheral blood using Ficoll-Paque density gradient centrifugation. Total RNA was extracted using Trizol reagent, and RNA quality was assessed on an Agilent 2100 Bioanalyzer.

The TCR beta CDR3 regions were amplified from RNA transcripts. The TCR CDR3 was subjected to a first round of RT-PCR using the HTBI primer set and the Qiagen OneStep RT-PCR kit. Libraries were constructed in a second round of multiplex PCR, after which size selection and purification were carried out. Libraries were sequenced paired-end with 100 bp reads on an Illumina HiSeq2000. The authors processed their data as follows. SOAPnuke was used to process the raw data, removing reads that contained adapters or uncalled bases, had a mean Phred below 15, or lacked an exact match to the constant primer or identifier. COPE v1.2.5 was used to merge high-quality paired reads, and clonotypes were defined as unique nucleotide sequences. MiTCR v1.1 was used to align the clonotypes against IMGT TRBV, TRBD and TRBJ reference segments. Analysis was restricted to V-J combinations with a frequency above 0.0001, which covered 98% to 99.2% of repertoires. The TCS score was defined as F50 (clonal expansion) divided by E x V (chaos), with BLOSUM62-based TCRdist calculated between CDR3 peptides within each V-J. Welch's t-statistics and random forest reduced just over 500 V-J features to 13, which were used in a naive Bayes classifier (R e1071). TCRdb cleaned the public reads at Q25 with fastp, built clones with MiXCR and kept in-frame beta chains. Rows matching on CDR3 protein sequence are summarized as one entry with the most common DNA and genes. TCRdb's processing, not the authors' own work, is the source of the V and J calls. The table for this sample lists over 350,000 distinct CDR3 sequences; roughly 13% of them were counted only once. The top ten clones comprise under 30% of the sample.

As to this clonotype: It lacks a known antigen. Base qualities are missing; no much larger clone stands one base away.

Overall study results and their limits: Blood samples also contained most of the expanded thyroid clonotypes (frequency above 0.001), which suggests that blood repertoires may reflect thyroid immune responses. In validation, the model predicted progression to ophthalmopathy a median of roughly six months before onset, with about 71% sensitivity and just under 75% specificity. Sample size was not statistically predetermined, and investigators were not blinded to group allocation. A 13 V-J signature model separated ophthalmopathy from stable hyperthyroidism, with roughly 88% sensitivity and 81.08% specificity in cross-validation and 80%/75% in testing.

The sequence was collected from a man in his fifties or sixties with Graves' ophthalmopathy. The receptor chain draws on TRBV20-1 and TRBJ1-2; 9 nucleotides in the junction match TRBD1. The specimen was blood. This receptor carries the CDR3 CSAREGTGRIYGYTF. The base sequence is TGCAGTGCTAGAGAAGGGACAGGGAGGATCTATGGCTACACCTTC.